This T cell receptor beta chain was captured in a study of blood T cell repertoires in COVID-19. Study as a whole: Sites in the United States, Italy and Spain provided acute and convalescent COVID-19 samples. T cells, B-cell-depleted T cells, or PBMCs supplied cDNA or gDNA.

The V gene's germline CDR1 is SGHRS and CDR2 YFSETQ. The CDR3 runs to 14 residues. V gave up 0 bases and J gave up 5 bases, with 8 bases separating them. Authors' data handling: Using reference gene primer amplification, nucleated cell counts were estimated. TCRdb keeps only in-frame clones here, not all; method: immunoSEQ multiplex PCR. The V and J calls and clone size come from that table; D and trimming were worked out from the DNA. The sample holds 250,000 or so clones, approximately 85% seen once. Sequenced material: peripheral blood. This TCR came from a woman in her 70s with acute or convalescent COVID-19. The rearrangement uses TRBV5-1 and TRBJ1-4; D gene ambiguous. The CDR3 bases are TGCGCCAGCAGCTTGGATGGCCAGAATGAAAAACTGTTTTTT. It encodes CASSLDGQNEKLFF.